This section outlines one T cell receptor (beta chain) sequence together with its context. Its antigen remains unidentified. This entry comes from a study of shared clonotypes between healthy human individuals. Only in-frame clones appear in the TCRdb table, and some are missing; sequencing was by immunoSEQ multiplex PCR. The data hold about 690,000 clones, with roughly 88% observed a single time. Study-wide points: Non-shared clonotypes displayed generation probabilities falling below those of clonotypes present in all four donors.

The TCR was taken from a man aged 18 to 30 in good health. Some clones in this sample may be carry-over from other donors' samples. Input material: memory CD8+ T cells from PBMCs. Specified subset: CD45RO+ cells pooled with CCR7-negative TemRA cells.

CDR3 coding DNA: TGTGCCAGCAGCTTAGTCCTAGCGGGTTATGAGCAGTTCTTC. It encodes CASSLVLAGYEQFF. V usage is TRBV11-2 and J usage is TRBJ2-1, with TRBD2 matching over 8 bases. V lost 1 base and J lost 8; bases outside the gene matches: 4. CDR1 SGHAT and CDR2 FQNNGV come from the germline V gene. This CDR3 has 14 residues.